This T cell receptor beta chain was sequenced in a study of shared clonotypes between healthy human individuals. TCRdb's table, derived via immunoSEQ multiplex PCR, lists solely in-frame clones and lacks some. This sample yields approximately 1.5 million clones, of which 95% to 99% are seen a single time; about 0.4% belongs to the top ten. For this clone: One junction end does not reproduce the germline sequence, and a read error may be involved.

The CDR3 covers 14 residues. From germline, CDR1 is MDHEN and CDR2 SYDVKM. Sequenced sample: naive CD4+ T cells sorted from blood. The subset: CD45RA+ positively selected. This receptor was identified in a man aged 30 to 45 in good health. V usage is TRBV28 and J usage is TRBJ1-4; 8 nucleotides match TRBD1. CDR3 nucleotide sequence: TGTGCCAGCAGCCACACAGGGGGGACAAGGATAGCGGTTTTT. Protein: CASSHTGGTRIAVF.